The next 18 T cell receptor beta chains were all read from a single sample in a study of blood T cell repertoires in COVID-19. Using immunoSEQ multiplex PCR, the repertoire was profiled, and TCRdb retains in-frame clones only, with some absent. Of about 400,000 clones in the sample, roughly 91% were seen once. Material: peripheral blood. The source of these receptors is a woman younger than 45 with acute or convalescent COVID-19.

The rearrangement joins TRBV6-6 to TRBJ2-3; D is unresolved. Germline assignment: CDR1 MNHNY and CDR2 SVGAGI (reference sequence). V was cut by 5 bases and J by 3 bases, with 6 bases left in between. The CDR3 runs to 12 residues. The CDR3 sequence: CASSHLTDTQYF. The CDR3 DNA is TGTGCCAGCAGTCACCTAACAGATACGCAGTATTTT.

This chain links TRBV5-1 with TRBJ1-6; tentative D call: TRBD1 (5 bases). V lost 0 bases and J 2 bases, leaving 12 bases between the germline ends. This CDR3 spans 17 amino acids. Germline lookup yields CDR1 SGHRS and CDR2 YFSETQ. In DNA form, the CDR3 reads TGCGCCAGCAGCTTGGACCCCCAGGGCGCCTATAATTCACCCCTCCACTTT. It specifies CASSLDPQGAYNSPLHF. The variable domain in full, with the rest retrieved from reference TRBV5-1 and TRBJ1-6, is KAGVTQTPRYLIKTRGQQVTLSCSPISGHRSVSWYQQTPGQGLQFLFEYFSETQRNKGNFPGRFSGRQFSNSRSEMNVSTLELGDSALYLCASSLDPQGAYNSPLHFGNGTRLTVT.

The rearrangement uses TRBV5-1 and TRBJ2-3; 13 bases line up with TRBD2. The V and J ends lost 3 bases and 9 bases, in that order; junction bases with no gene match: 10. This CDR3 is built from 16 residues. Germline V gene data show CDR1 as SGHRS and CDR2 as YFSETQ. This chain's CDR3 is CASSSPPGLAGVTQYF. The CDR3 DNA is TGCGCCAGCAGCTCCCCACCCGGACTAGCGGGGGTCACGCAGTATTTT.

The chain uses TRBV3-1 (or the pseudogene TRBV3-2) and TRBJ1-6, with D uncertain. CDR3 length: 16 amino acids. CDR1 and CDR2 from the germline V gene are LGHDT and YNNKEL (reference sequence). V lost 1 base, J lost 0 bases, and 7 bases lay in between. In nucleotides, the CDR3 is TGTGCCAGCAGCCAAGGGCCTTACTCCTATAATTCACCCCTCCACTTT. This translates into CASSQGPYSYNSPLHF.

The sample holds one count of this clone. The rearrangement uses TRBV7-3 and TRBJ2-5, with D maybe TRBD1 (5 bases). Per germline, CDR1 SGHTA and CDR2 FQGTGA. The V end was cut by 6 bases, the J end by 4 bases, with 18 bases between. The CDR3 is made up of 15 amino acids. The CDR3 nucleotides read TGTGCCAGCAGACTTAAGGCGTCGCAGGGAGAGACCCAGTACTTC. Translated, it gives CASRLKASQGETQYF.

V is TRBV19 and J is TRBJ1-1; tentative D call: TRBD1 (6 bases). Germline CDR1 reads LNHDA; CDR2 reads SQIVND (reference sequence). V was shortened by 9 bases and J by 7 bases, with 12 bases between the two germline ends. This CDR3 has 11 residues. DNA of the CDR3: TGTGCCAGCAGGACAGACGGTGAAGCTTTCTTT. Residues: CASRTDGEAFF.

The rearrangement uses TRBV10-3 and TRBJ2-7; D remains unclear. The CDR3 contains 12 residues. With 3 bases removed from V and 2 bases from J, the gap between germline ends came to 5 bases. Germline values: CDR1 ENHRY, CDR2 SYGVKD. The CDR3 sequence: CAISEQTYEQYF. DNA for the CDR3: TGTGCCATCAGTGAACAGACCTACGAGCAGTACTTC.

The rearrangement joins TRBV5-1 to TRBJ2-3; 8 bases align to TRBD1. Germline values: CDR1 SGHRS, CDR2 YFSETQ. The junction had 11 bases not matched to a gene; V was cut back by 0 bases and J by 5 bases. CDR3 size: 17 residues. CDR3 protein: CASSLGTGTGGIDTQYF. The DNA for the CDR3 is TGCGCCAGCAGCTTGGGTACCGGGACAGGAGGGATAGATACGCAGTATTTT.

J is TRBJ2-2 and V is TRBV30, with D hard to call. The CDR3 loop spans 15 amino acids. Germline V gives CDR1 GTSNPN, CDR2 SVGIG (reference sequence). Trimming shortened V by 8 bases and J by 5 bases, and 21 bases separated the two germline ends. In nucleotides, the CDR3 is TGTGCCGGGTCCGCTAGTATCATATCGACCGGGGAGCTGTTTTTT. It yields the protein CAGSASIISTGELFF.

The chain carries TRBV11-2 and TRBJ2-2; TRBD2 agrees at 7 bases. The ends lost 3 bases at V and 7 bases at J; junction bases unmatched: 20. This CDR3 spans 19 amino acids. In germline, CDR1 is SGHAT, CDR2 FQNNGV. DNA of the CDR3: TGTGCCAGCAGCTTTCGGGGCGGGGGTATTCAAGATGCCGGCGGGGAGCTGTTTTTT. Amino acid sequence: CASSFRGGGIQDAGGELFF.

In its sample, this clone was seen a few times. The rearrangement uses TRBV5-1 and TRBJ2-7, with 9 bases fitting TRBD2. In germline, CDR1 is SGHRS, CDR2 YFSETQ. The CDR3 totals 16 residues. Unmatched junction bases numbered 6, after V lost 1 base and J lost 1 base. The CDR3 sequence: CASSLPAGGKSYEQYF. CDR3 in DNA: TGCGCCAGCAGCTTGCCAGCGGGGGGCAAGTCCTACGAGCAGTACTTC.

The gene calls are TRBV4-1 and TRBJ2-1; maybe TRBD2 (5 bases). Trimming cost V 1 base and J 4 bases, with 20 bases left between them. The CDR3 totals 18 residues. CDR1 MGHRA and CDR2 YSYEKL come from the germline V gene. CDR3 in amino acids: CASSQVILAQIPYNEQFF. Written as DNA, the CDR3 is TGCGCCAGCAGCCAAGTCATCCTAGCACAGATCCCTTACAATGAGCAGTTCTTC.

This chain uses TRBV5-8 with TRBJ1-1; D may be TRBD1 (6 bases). Trimming removed 8 bases from V and 4 bases from J, with 18 bases in between. The CDR3 has 14 residues. Germline V gene data show CDR1 as SGHTS and CDR2 as YDEGEE. In DNA, the CDR3 is TGTGCCAGTAAGCTCAACAGGGTAACCACTGAAGCTTTCTTT. Its translation is CASKLNRVTTEAFF.

The rearrangement joins TRBV15 to TRBJ1-4; possibly TRBD1 for D (6 bases). This CDR3 region has 15 residues. Trimming took off 5 bases at V and 7 bases at J, with 17 bases between the two ends. Germline V gives CDR1 LNHNV, CDR2 YYDKDF (reference sequence). CDR3 DNA sequence: TGTGCCACCAGCCCCGGGGGGGGGCGGACTGAAAAACTGTTTTTT. Translating gives CATSPGGGRTEKLFF.

The chain combines TRBV5-5 with TRBJ2-5; no firm D call. This CDR3 is 13 amino acids long. Trimming pared 2 bases from V and 5 bases from J, leaving 10 bases between. Germline V gives CDR1 SGHKS, CDR2 YYEKEE (reference sequence). The CDR3: CASSLYAAETQYF. CDR3 sequence (DNA): TGTGCCAGCAGCTTATATGCCGCGGAGACCCAGTACTTC. Combining the CDR3 with reference TRBV5-5 and TRBJ2-5 gives the whole variable domain DAGVTQSPTHLIKTRGQQVTLRCSPISGHKSVSWYQQVLGQGPQFIFQYYEKEERGRGNFPDRFSARQFPNYSSELNVNALLLGDSALYLCASSLYAAETQYFGPGTRLLVL.

This chain connects TRBV19 to TRBJ2-4; D may be TRBD1 (5 bases). The CDR3 loop spans 13 amino acids. Trimming took off 7 bases at V and 6 bases at J, with 13 bases between the two ends. The germline CDR1 and CDR2 sequences are LNHDA and SQIVND (reference sequence). CDR3 DNA sequence: TGTGCCAGTACCGGACAAGGCTTAAACATTCAGTACTTC. Translating it yields CASTGQGLNIQYF.

This clone has a single count. The V call is TRBV4-2, the J call TRBJ2-7; TRBD2 agrees at 11 bases. The V gene end was trimmed by 2 bases and the J gene end by 9 bases; junction bases not matched to a gene: 9. The CDR3 sequence is 15 residues long. Germline V lookup: CDR1 LGHNA, CDR2 YNFKEQ. The CDR3 nucleotides are TGTGCCAGCAGCCAATCCGGGACTAGCGGATCCGGGCAGTACTTC. Its protein is CASSQSGTSGSGQYF.

The V gene is TRBV19, the J gene TRBJ2-1; the match to TRBD1 covers 7 bases. CDR1 is LNHDA and CDR2 is SQIVND in the germline V gene (reference sequence). The CDR3 extends over 16 amino acids. V gave up 5 bases and J gave up 6 bases; unmatched junction bases: 13. In nucleotides, the CDR3 is TGTGCCAGTAGTCTAAGGGGGCTAGGCGTTTCCAATGAGCAGTTCTTC. Protein product: CASSLRGLGVSNEQFF.